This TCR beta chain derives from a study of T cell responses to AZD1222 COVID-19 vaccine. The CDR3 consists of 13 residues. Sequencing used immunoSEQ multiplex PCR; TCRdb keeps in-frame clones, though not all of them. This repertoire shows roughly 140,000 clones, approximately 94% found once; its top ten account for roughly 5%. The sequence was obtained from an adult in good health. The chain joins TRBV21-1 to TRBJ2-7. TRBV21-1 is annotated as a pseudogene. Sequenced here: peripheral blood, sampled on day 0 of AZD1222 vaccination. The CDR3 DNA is TGTGCCAGCAGCAAAGTTTTTTTTCTCAAGCAGTACTTC. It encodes CASSKVFFLKQYF.